The 19 T cell receptor beta chains given below trace back to one sample, sequenced in a study of blood T cell repertoires in COVID-19. Generated by immunoSEQ multiplex PCR, the TCRdb table keeps only in-frame clones and is missing some. Of about 250,000 clones detected, 86% appear once; the ten largest clones hold roughly 16%. Sequencing was done on a sample of PBMCs or T cells enriched from blood (not recorded which). Every receptor here comes from a man younger than 35 who had recovered from COVID-19.

The V gene is TRBV4-1, the J gene TRBJ2-5, with 7 bases matching TRBD2. In germline, CDR1 is MGHRA, CDR2 YSYEKL. The CDR3 consists of 16 residues. V was clipped by 0 bases and J by 4 bases; unmatched bases: 8. The CDR3 DNA sequence: TGCGCCAGCAGCCAAGACCCGGGGACGGGAGGAGAGACCCAGTACTTC. Amino acids: CASSQDPGTGGETQYF.

This clone was seen only once. The chain combines TRBV18 with TRBJ2-3; 12 bases map to TRBD1. This CDR3 comprises 17 residues. Unmatched junction bases numbered 9, after V lost 2 bases and J lost 6 bases. The germline V gene encodes CDR1 KGHSH and CDR2 LQKENI. The chain's CDR3 is CASSPTRDRGLKDTQYF. CDR3 bases: TGTGCCAGCTCACCAACACGGGACAGGGGGCTAAAGGATACGCAGTATTTT. Variable domain in full (rest from reference TRBV18 and TRBJ2-3): NAGVMQNPRHLVRRRGQEARLRCSPMKGHSHVYWYRQLPEEGLKFMVYLQKENIIDESGMPKERFSAEFPKEGPSILRIQQVVRGDSAAYFCASSPTRDRGLKDTQYFGPGTRLTVL.

V is TRBV7-2 and J is TRBJ1-1; TRBD1 matches 7 bases. Trimming removed 5 bases from V and 4 bases from J; junction bases left unmatched: 7. There are 14 residues in the CDR3. The germline V gene has CDR1 SGHTA and CDR2 FQGNSA. CDR3 amino acids: CASSITGVGTEAFF. CDR3 nucleotides: TGTGCCAGCAGCATAACAGGGGTGGGCACTGAAGCTTTCTTT.

The CDR3 here is CASSKDSWDEQFF. Written as DNA, the CDR3 is TGTGCCAGCAGCAAGGACAGCTGGGATGAGCAGTTCTTC. V gene TRBV5-6 combines with J gene TRBJ2-1, with D perhaps matching TRBD1 (6 bases). The CDR3 is 13 residues long. The V end lost 4 bases, the J end lost 8 bases, and 13 bases lay between the germline ends. Germline V gene data show CDR1 as SGHDT and CDR2 as YYEEEE.

The chain employs TRBV6-5 and TRBJ2-7, with D possibly TRBD1 on 6 matching bases. The germline gives CDR1 MNHEY, CDR2 SVGAGI. The CDR3 totals 14 residues. V was cut by 4 bases and J by 4 bases, with 14 bases left in between. The chain's CDR3 is CASSSLDSSYEQYF. In DNA, the CDR3 is TGTGCCAGCAGTTCCCTGGACAGCTCGTACGAGCAGTACTTC.

The V and J genes are TRBV7-6 and TRBJ1-2, with D possibly being TRBD1 (5 bases). The CDR3 runs 15 residues. Deletions cut 1 base from V and 6 bases from J, with 15 bases between. In germline, CDR1 is SGHVS, CDR2 FNYEAQ. The CDR3 DNA reads as TGTGCCAGCAGCTTAGGTCCTCTGGGGGGGGATGGCTACACCTTC. Translation gives CASSLGPLGGDGYTF.

Written as DNA, the CDR3 is TGTGCCACCAGCAGAGATGGGGAGCCCGAGATGGGTACGCAGTATTTT. Translated: CATSRDGEPEMGTQYF. This chain uses TRBV15 with TRBJ2-3, with D maybe TRBD2 (5 bases). V lost 0 bases and J 8 bases, leaving 18 bases between the germline ends. Germline V lookup: CDR1 LNHNV, CDR2 YYDKDF (reference sequence). The CDR3 covers 16 residues.

This clone was recorded a few times. This chain joins TRBV28 and TRBJ2-1; D is possibly TRBD2 (5 bases). From germline, CDR1 is MDHEN and CDR2 SYDVKM. The CDR3 covers 13 residues. V was trimmed by 5 bases and J by 7 bases, leaving 12 bases between them. Written as DNA, the CDR3 is TGTGCCAGCAGTCACGCATTAGCGAATGAGCAGTTCTTC. Its translation is CASSHALANEQFF.

V usage is TRBV30 and J usage is TRBJ2-1; weak D call: TRBD1 (6 bases). Germline CDR1 GTSNPN, CDR2 SVGIG (reference sequence). The CDR3 length is 13 residues. Trimming took off 1 base at V and 12 bases at J, with 16 bases between the two ends. The CDR3 DNA reads TGTGCCTGGAGTGGGGGGCCTGCTCTAGGGCAGTTCTTC. Its translation is CAWSGGPALGQFF.

This clone came up once. The chain links TRBV5-8 to TRBJ2-7; TRBD2 matches at 13 bases. Germline V gene lookup returns CDR1 SGHTS and CDR2 YDEGEE. The CDR3 spans 16 residues. V was pared by 3 bases and J by 3 bases, with 6 bases of the junction left unmatched. CDR3 coding DNA: TGTGCCAGCAGCTCTCACGGGACTAGCGGGAACTACGAGCAGTACTTC. Translation gives CASSSHGTSGNYEQYF. The full variable domain, rest sourced from reference TRBV5-8 and TRBJ2-7, is EAGVTQSPTHLIKTRGQQATLRCSPISGHTSVYWYQQALGLGLQFLLWYDEGEERNRGNFPPRFSGRQFPNYSSELNVNALELEDSALYLCASSSHGTSGNYEQYFGPGTRLTVT.

This rearrangement joins TRBV5-4 to TRBJ1-2; D gene uncertain. The CDR3 loop spans 15 amino acids. Trimming took off 6 bases at V and 1 base at J, with 16 bases between the two ends. Germline V gene sequence: CDR1 SGHNT, CDR2 YYREEE (reference sequence). The CDR3 sequence is CASKLRAGDNYGYTF. In DNA form, the CDR3 reads TGTGCCAGCAAACTGCGCGCGGGCGATAACTATGGCTACACCTTC.

The rearrangement joins TRBV10-3 to TRBJ2-7; TRBD1 agrees at 9 bases. Germline V gene data show CDR1 as ENHRY and CDR2 as SYGVKD. CDR3 size: 14 residues. V lost 6 bases to trimming and J lost 6 bases; unmatched junction nucleotides: 9. CDR3 amino acids: CAIRVPGQGGEQYF. CDR3 sequence (DNA): TGTGCCATCAGAGTTCCGGGACAGGGCGGCGAGCAGTACTTC.

The chain employs TRBV20-1 and TRBJ2-1, with 10 positions matching TRBD2. V trimming: 3 bases; J trimming: 9 bases; junction bases outside the gene matches: 14. The CDR3 contains 16 residues. CDR1 and CDR2 (germline): DFQATT, SNEGSKA (reference sequence). In nucleotides, the CDR3 is TGCAGTGCTAGTTCCCCTCGGCTAGCGGGGGCTGTTGAGCAGTTCTTC. Its translation: CSASSPRLAGAVEQFF.

This chain uses TRBV1 with TRBJ1-3; the listed D gene, TRBD1, was not tested against the DNA. TRBV1 corresponds to a pseudogene. The CDR3 spans 15 residues. The DNA of the CDR3 is TGCACCAGCATCCCGGACAGGGTAAGTGGAAACACCATATATTTT. Translated, it gives CTSIPDRVSGNTIYF.

The chain uses TRBV5-6 and TRBJ2-7, with 8 bases matching TRBD2. Germline loops: CDR1 SGHDT, CDR2 YYEEEE. The junction had 11 bases not matched to a gene; V was cut back by 4 bases and J by 2 bases. CDR3 length: 16 residues. CDR3 sequence reads: CASSGEGTSVTYEQYF. In DNA, the CDR3 is TGTGCCAGCAGCGGGGAGGGGACTAGTGTTACCTACGAGCAGTACTTC.

The V and J genes are TRBV6-5 and TRBJ2-7; 9 bases align to TRBD1. The CDR3 runs to 14 residues. V lost 5 bases to trimming and J lost 4 bases; unmatched junction nucleotides: 6. Germline V gives CDR1 MNHEY, CDR2 SVGAGI. CDR3 in DNA: TGTGCCAGCAGTAGGGACAGGGTAACGTACGAGCAGTACTTC. Amino acid sequence: CASSRDRVTYEQYF.

The rearrangement links TRBV30 to TRBJ1-6; D gene ambiguous. Germline V gives CDR1 GTSNPN, CDR2 SVGIG (reference sequence). This CDR3 has 12 amino acids. V dropped 2 bases and J dropped 9 bases, with 8 bases sitting between them. The CDR3 spells CAWSPASSPLHF. The CDR3 DNA reads TGTGCCTGGAGTCCCGCGAGTTCACCCCTCCACTTT. The entire variable domain, with the rest obtained from reference TRBV30 and TRBJ1-6, is as follows: SQTIHQWPATLVQPVGSPLSLECTVEGTSNPNLYWYRQAAGRGLQLLFYSVGIGQISSEVPQNLSASRPQDRQFILSSKKLLLSDSGFYLCAWSPASSPLHFGNGTRLTVT.

CDR3 nucleotides: TGTGCCAGCAGTTTGTCCCCCGGGACTAGCACAGATACGCAGTATTTT. This translates into CASSLSPGTSTDTQYF. The V call is TRBV27, the J call TRBJ2-3; D may be TRBD2 (6 bases). Germline lookup yields CDR1 MNHEY and CDR2 SMNVEV (reference sequence). The V gene lost 3 bases and the J gene lost 0 bases, with 13 bases spanning the gap. CDR3 length equals 16 residues.

CDR3 nucleotide sequence: TGTGCCAGTAGTATAGATCTCGGGTTCTCCTACAATGAGCAGTTCTTC. It codes for CASSIDLGFSYNEQFF. V and J are TRBV19 and TRBJ2-1; D is undetermined. Germline V lookup: CDR1 LNHDA, CDR2 SQIVND (reference sequence). V lost 0 bases and J lost 0, with 9 bases in between. This CDR3 has 16 amino acids.